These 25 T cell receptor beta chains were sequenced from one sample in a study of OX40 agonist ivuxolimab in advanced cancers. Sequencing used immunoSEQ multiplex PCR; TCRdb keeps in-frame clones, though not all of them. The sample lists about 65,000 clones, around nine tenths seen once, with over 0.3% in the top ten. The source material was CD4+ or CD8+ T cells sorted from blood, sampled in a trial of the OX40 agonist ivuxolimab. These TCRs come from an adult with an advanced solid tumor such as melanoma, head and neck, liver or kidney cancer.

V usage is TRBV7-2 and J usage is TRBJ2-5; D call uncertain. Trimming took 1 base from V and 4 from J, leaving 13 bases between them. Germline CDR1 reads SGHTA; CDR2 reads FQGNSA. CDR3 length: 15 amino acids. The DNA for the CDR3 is TGTGCCAGCAGCTTAGGAGGTGCAGTTGGAGAGACCCAGTACTTC. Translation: CASSLGGAVGETQYF.

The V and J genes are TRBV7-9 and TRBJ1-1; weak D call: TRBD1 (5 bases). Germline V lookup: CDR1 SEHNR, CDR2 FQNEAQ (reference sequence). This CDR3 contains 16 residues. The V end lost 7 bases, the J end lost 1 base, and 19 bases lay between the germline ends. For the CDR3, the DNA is TGTGCCAGCAACAACCAGGGACCTTTAAAGAACACTGAAGCTTTCTTT. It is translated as CASNNQGPLKNTEAFF.

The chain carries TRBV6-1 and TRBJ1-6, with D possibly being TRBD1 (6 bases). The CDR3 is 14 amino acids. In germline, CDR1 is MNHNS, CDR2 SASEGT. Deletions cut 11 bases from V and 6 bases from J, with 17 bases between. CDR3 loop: CAAVRGAFNSPLHF. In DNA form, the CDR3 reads TGTGCCGCGGTACGGGGGGCTTTTAATTCACCCCTCCACTTT.

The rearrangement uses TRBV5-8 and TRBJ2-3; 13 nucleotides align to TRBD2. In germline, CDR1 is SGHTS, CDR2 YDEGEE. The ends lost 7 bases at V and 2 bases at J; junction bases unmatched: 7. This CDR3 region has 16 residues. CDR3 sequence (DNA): TGTGCCAGCTCCGCCGGGACTAGCGGGGACACAGATACGCAGTATTTT. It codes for CASSAGTSGDTDTQYF.

For the CDR3, the DNA is TGTGCCAGCTCACCCCGGGACAGGGACTCTGAAGCTTTCTTT. This translates into CASSPRDRDSEAFF. The chain combines TRBV18 with TRBJ1-1; the match to TRBD1 covers 9 bases. CDR3 size: 14 residues. The V and J ends lost 3 bases and 6 bases, in that order; junction bases with no gene match: 5. CDR1 KGHSH and CDR2 LQKENI come from the germline V gene.

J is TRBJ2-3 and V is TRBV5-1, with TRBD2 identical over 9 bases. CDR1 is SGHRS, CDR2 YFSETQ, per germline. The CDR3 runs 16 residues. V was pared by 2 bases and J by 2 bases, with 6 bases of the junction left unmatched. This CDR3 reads CASSLVAGAFTDTQYF. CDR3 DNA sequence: TGCGCCAGCAGCTTAGTAGCGGGGGCGTTCACAGATACGCAGTATTTT.

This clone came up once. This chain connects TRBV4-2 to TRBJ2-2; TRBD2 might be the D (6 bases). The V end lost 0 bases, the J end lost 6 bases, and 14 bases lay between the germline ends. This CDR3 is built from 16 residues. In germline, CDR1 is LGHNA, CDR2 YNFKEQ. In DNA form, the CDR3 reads TGTGCCAGCAGCCAAGATCGGGCGGGGAGGTCCGGGGAGCTGTTTTTT. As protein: CASSQDRAGRSGELFF.

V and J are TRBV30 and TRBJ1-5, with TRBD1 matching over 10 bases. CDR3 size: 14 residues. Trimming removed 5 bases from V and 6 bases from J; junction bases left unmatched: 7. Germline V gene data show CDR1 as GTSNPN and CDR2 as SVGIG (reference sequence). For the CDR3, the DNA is TGTGCCTGGGGAGGACAGGGGGGGTTTCAGCCCCAGCATTTT. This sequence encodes CAWGGQGGFQPQHF.

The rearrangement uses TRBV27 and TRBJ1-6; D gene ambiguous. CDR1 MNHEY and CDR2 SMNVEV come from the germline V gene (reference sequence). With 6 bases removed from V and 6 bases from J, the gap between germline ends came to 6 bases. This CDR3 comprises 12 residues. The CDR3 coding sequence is TGTGCCAGCAGAAGAAGTAATTCACCCCTCCACTTT. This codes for CASRRSNSPLHF.

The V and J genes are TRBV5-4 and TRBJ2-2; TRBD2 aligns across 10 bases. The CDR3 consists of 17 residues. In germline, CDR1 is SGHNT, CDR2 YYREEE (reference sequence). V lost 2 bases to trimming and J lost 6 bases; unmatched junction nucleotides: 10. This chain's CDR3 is CASSFPQRGGRAGELFF. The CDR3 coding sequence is TGTGCCAGCAGCTTCCCTCAGCGGGGGGGCCGGGCCGGGGAGCTGTTTTTT.

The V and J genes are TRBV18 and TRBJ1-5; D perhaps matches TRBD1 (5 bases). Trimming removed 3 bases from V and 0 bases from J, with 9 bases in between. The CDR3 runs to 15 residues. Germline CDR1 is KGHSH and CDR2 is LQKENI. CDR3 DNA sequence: TGTGCCAGCTCACCTCAGGGTCCTAGCAATCAGCCCCAGCATTTT. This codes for CASSPQGPSNQPQHF.

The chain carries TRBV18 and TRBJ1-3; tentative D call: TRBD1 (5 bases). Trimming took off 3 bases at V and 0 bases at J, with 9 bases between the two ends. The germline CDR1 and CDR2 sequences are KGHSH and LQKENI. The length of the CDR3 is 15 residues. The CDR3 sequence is CASSPPTDSGNTIYF. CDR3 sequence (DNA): TGTGCCAGCTCACCCCCGACAGACTCTGGAAACACCATATATTTT.

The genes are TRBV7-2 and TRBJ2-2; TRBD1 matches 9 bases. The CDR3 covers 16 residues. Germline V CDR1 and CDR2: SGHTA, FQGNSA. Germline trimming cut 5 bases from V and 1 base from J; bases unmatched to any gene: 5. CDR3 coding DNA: TGTGCCAGCAGCGGGCCGGGACAGGGGAACACCGGGGAGCTGTTTTTT. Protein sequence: CASSGPGQGNTGELFF.

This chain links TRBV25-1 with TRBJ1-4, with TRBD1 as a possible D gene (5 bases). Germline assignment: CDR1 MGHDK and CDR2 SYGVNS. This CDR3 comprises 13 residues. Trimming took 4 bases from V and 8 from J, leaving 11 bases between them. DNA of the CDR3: TGTGCCAGCAGTGGTTTTCAGGGCGAAAAACTGTTTTTT. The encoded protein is CASSGFQGEKLFF. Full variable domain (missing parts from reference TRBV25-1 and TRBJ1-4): EADIYQTPRYLVIGTGKKITLECSQTMGHDKMYWYQQDPGMELHLIHYSYGVNSTEKGDLSSESTVSRIRTEHFPLTLESARPSHTSQYLCASSGFQGEKLFFGSGTQLSVL.

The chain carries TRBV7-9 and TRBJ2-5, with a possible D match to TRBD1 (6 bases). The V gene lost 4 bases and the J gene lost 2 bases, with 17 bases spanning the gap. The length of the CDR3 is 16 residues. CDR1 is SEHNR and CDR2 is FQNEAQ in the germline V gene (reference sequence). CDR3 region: CASSSGWTAGQETQYF. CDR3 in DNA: TGTGCCAGCAGCTCGGGCTGGACAGCCGGTCAAGAGACCCAGTACTTC.

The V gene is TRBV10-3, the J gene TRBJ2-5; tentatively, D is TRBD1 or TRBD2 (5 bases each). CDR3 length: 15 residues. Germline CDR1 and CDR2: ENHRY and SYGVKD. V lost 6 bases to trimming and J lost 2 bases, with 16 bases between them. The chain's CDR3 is CAISGDRGRQETQYF. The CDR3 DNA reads TGTGCCATCAGCGGGGACCGCGGACGACAAGAGACCCAGTACTTC.

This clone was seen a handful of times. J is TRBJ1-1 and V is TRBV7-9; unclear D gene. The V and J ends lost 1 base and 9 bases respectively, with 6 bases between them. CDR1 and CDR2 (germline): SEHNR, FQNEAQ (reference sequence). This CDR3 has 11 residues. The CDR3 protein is CASSLEVQAFF. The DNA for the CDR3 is TGTGCCAGCAGCTTAGAGGTCCAAGCTTTCTTT.

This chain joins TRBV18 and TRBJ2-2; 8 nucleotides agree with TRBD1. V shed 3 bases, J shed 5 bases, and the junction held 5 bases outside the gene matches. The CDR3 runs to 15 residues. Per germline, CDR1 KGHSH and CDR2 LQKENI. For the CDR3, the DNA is TGTGCCAGCTCACCCCGGACAGGGCGTACCGGGGAGCTGTTTTTT. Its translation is CASSPRTGRTGELFF.

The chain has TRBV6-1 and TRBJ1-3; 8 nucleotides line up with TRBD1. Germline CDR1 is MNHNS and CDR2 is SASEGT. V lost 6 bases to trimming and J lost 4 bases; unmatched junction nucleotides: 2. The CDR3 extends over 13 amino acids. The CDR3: CASRTGGGNTIYF. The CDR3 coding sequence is TGTGCCAGCAGAACAGGGGGAGGAAACACCATATATTTT.

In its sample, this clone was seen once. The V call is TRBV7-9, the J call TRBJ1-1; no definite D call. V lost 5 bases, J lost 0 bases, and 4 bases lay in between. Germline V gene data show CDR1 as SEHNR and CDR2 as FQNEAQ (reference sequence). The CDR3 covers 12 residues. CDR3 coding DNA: TGTGCCAGCAGCATAATGAACACTGAAGCTTTCTTT. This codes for CASSIMNTEAFF.

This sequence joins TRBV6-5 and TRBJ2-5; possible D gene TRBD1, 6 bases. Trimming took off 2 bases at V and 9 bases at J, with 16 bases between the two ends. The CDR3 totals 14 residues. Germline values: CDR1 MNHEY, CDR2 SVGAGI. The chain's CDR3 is CASSYGPGVMAQYF. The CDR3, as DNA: TGTGCCAGCAGTTACGGGCCAGGGGTGATGGCCCAGTACTTC.

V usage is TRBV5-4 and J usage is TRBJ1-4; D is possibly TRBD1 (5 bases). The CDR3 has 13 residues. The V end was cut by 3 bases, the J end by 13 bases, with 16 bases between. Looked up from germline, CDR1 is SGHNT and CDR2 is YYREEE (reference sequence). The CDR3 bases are TGTGCCAGCAGCTCCTTCGGGGGGAGGGGACTGTTTTTT. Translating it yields CASSSFGGRGLFF.

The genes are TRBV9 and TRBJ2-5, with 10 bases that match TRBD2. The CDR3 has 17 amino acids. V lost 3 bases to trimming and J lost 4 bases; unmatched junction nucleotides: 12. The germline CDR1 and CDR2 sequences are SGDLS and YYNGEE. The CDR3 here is CASSGSGGLGGPETQYF. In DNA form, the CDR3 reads TGTGCCAGCAGCGGTAGCGGGGGGCTGGGGGGGCCAGAGACCCAGTACTTC. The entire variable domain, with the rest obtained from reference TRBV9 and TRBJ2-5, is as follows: DSGVTQTPKHLITATGQRVTLRCSPRSGDLSVYWYQQSLDQGLQFLIQYYNGEERAKGNILERFSAQQFPDLHSELNLSSLELGDSALYFCASSGSGGLGGPETQYFGPGTRLLVL.

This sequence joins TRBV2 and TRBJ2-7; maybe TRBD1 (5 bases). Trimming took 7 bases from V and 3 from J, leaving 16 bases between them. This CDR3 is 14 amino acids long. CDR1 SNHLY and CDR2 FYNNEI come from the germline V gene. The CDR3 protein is CASTSDSPGYEQYF. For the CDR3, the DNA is TGTGCCAGCACTTCCGACAGCCCCGGCTACGAGCAGTACTTC.

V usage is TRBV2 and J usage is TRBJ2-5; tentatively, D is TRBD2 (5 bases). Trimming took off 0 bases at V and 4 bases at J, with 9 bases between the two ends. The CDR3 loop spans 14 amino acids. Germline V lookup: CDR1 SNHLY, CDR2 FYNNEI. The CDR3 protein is CASSEALAGETQYF. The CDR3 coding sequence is TGTGCCAGCAGTGAAGCGCTCGCGGGAGAGACCCAGTACTTC.